These 4 T cell receptor beta chains were sequenced from one sample in a study of cytomegalovirus exposure and HLA in healthy donors. The PCR made use of 60 Vbeta and 13 Jbeta primers. The repertoire was sequenced with immunoSEQ multiplex PCR; TCRdb's copy has only in-frame clones and lacks some. The table records fewer than 200,000 clones, about 80% of them present only once. Sequenced sample: PBMCs. These receptors were obtained from a woman aged 40 to 50 in good health and CMV-seronegative.

J is TRBJ2-5 and V is TRBV4-1; the D is unclear. The better agreement between TRBJ2-7 and the DNA end casts doubt on the J call. The CDR3 loop spans 14 amino acids. CDR1 is MGHRA, CDR2 YSYEKL, per germline. CDR3 region: CASSPLGISYEQYF. The CDR3 bases are TGCGCCAGCAGCCCCCTGGGCATCTCCTACGAGCAGTACTTC.

This chain uses TRBV9 with TRBJ2-2; 11 bases fit TRBD2. CDR1 is SGDLS, CDR2 YYNGEE, per germline. There are 16 residues in the CDR3. V dropped 0 bases and J dropped 7; count of bases not matched to a gene: 5. The CDR3 protein is CASSVAPSGRSGELFF. CDR3 coding DNA: TGTGCCAGCAGCGTAGCCCCTAGCGGGAGGAGCGGGGAGCTGTTTTTT.

This chain joins TRBV19 and TRBJ1-2; possibly TRBD1 for D (6 bases). In germline, CDR1 is LNHDA, CDR2 SQIVND (reference sequence). The CDR3 runs to 12 residues. Trimming removed 4 bases from V and 13 bases from J, with 16 bases in between. CDR3 bases: TGTGCCAGTAGTACCTCACAGGGACGTGGCACCTTC. It is translated as CASSTSQGRGTF.

The V and J genes are TRBV13 and TRBJ1-5; no firm D call. With 2 bases removed from V and 6 bases from J, the gap between germline ends came to 5 bases. CDR3 length: 12 residues. CDR1 and CDR2 (germline): PRHDT, FYEKMQ (reference sequence). Here the CDR3 reads CASSLRGQPQHF. CDR3 DNA: TGTGCCAGCAGCTTACGGGGTCAGCCCCAGCATTTT. Based on the CDR3 plus reference TRBV13 and TRBJ1-5, the full variable domain is AAGVIQSPRHLIKEKRETATLKCYPIPRHDTVYWYQQGPGQDPQFLISFYEKMQSDKGSIPDRFSAQQFSDYHSELNMSSLELGDSALYFCASSLRGQPQHFGDGTRLSIL.